This TCR beta chain was recorded in a study of human thymus T cells. Resected material from corrective heart surgery provided the thymus tissue analysed. The people who donated were healthy Finnish babies having corrective surgery for congenital heart defects. Trimming pared 1 base from V and 3 bases from J, leaving 6 bases between. CDR3 length: 13 amino acids. Germline CDR1 SGHVS, CDR2 FNYEAQ. Profiling relied on immunoSEQ multiplex PCR, and the TCRdb table lists in-frame clones only, not all of them. The repertoire includes some 120,000 clones, around 94% of them detected once, and around 0.024% sits in the top ten. Regarding this clone: Its specificity is unknown.

General study points: Both thymic and peripheral blood repertoires showed apparently biased V and J usage. Related research described strongly overlapping thymic repertoires in unrelated people.

The sample consisted of thymus tissue. The chain carries TRBV7-6 and TRBJ2-5; D ambiguous. This clonotype originated in a boy in the first two years of life with a congenital heart defect but otherwise immunologically healthy. The CDR3 protein is CASSLGGEETQYF. The CDR3 nucleotides read TGTGCCAGCAGCTTAGGCGGTGAAGAGACCCAGTACTTC.